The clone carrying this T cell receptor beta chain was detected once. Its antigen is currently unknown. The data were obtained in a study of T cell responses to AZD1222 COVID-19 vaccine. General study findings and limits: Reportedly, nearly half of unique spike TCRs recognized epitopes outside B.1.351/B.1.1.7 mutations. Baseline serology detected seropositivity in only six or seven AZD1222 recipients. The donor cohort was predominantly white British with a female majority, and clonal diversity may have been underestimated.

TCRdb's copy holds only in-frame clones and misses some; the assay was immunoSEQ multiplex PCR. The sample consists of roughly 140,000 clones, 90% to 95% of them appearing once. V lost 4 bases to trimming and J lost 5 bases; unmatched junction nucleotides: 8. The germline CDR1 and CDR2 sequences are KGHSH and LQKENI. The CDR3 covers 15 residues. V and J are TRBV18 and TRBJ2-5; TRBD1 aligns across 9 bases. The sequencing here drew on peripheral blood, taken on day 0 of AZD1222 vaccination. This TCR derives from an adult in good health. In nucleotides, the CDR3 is TGTGCCAGCTCACGTACCGGGACAGGGCCCGAGACCCAGTACTTC. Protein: CASSRTGTGPETQYF.